The T cell receptor (beta chain) described here comes from a study of blood T cell repertoires in COVID-19. For the study at large: Acute and convalescent COVID-19 specimens originated in the United States, Italy and Spain. The cDNA or gDNA used as material had been derived from T cells, B-cell-depleted T cells, or PBMCs.

The table lists this clone with a count of one. Assay: immunoSEQ multiplex PCR; the TCRdb copy retains only in-frame clones and omits some. The sample has approximately 45,000 clones, approximately 88% seen once. This CDR3 region has 16 residues. The ends lost 1 base at V and 4 bases at J; junction bases unmatched: 4. CDR1 is LGHDT and CDR2 is YNNKEL in the germline V gene (reference sequence). V and J are TRBV3-1 (or the pseudogene TRBV3-2) and TRBJ2-3, with 11 bases identical to TRBD2. The TCR originated in a woman aged 40 to 50 with acute or convalescent COVID-19. Sequenced material: peripheral blood. CDR3 DNA: TGTGCCAGCAGCCAAGTACTAGCGGGAGCTCCAGATACGCAGTATTTT. Encoded protein: CASSQVLAGAPDTQYF.